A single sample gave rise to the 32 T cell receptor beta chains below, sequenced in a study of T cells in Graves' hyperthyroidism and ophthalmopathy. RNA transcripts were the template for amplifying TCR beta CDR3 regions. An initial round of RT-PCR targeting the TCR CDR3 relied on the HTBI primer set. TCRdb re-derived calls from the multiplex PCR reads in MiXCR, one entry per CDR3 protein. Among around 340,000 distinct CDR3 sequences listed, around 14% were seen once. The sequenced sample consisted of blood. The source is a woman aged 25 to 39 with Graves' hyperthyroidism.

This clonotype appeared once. CDR3 protein: CASSSGPPITGELFF. The CDR3 coding sequence is TGTGCCAGCAGTTCGGGACCTCCGATCACCGGGGAGCTGTTTTTT. The chain has TRBV6-9 and TRBJ2-2; D could derive from TRBD1 or TRBD2 (5 bases each). This CDR3 is 15 amino acids long. Germline-derived CDR1 and CDR2 are MNHGY and SVAAGI. The V end was cut by 4 bases, the J end by 4 bases, with 13 bases between.

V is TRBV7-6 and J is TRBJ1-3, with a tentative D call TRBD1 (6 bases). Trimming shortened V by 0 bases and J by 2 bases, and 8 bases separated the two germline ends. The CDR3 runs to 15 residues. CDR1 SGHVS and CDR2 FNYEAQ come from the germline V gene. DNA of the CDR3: TGTGCCAGCAGCTTAGCGCCAGGGGCTGGAAACACCATATATTTT. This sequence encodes CASSLAPGAGNTIYF.

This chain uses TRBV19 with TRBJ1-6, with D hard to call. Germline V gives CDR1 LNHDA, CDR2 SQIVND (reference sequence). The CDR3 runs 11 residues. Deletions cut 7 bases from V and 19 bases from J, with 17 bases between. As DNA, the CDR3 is TGTGCCAGTAAAAGGGAGAACAGTCTTCACTTT. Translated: CASKRENSLHF.

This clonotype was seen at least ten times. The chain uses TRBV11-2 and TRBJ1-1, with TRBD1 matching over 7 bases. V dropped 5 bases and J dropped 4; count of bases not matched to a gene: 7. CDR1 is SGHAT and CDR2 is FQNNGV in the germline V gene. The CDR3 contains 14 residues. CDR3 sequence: CASSQGTGVTEAFF. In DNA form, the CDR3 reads TGTGCCAGCAGCCAAGGTACAGGGGTCACTGAAGCTTTCTTT.

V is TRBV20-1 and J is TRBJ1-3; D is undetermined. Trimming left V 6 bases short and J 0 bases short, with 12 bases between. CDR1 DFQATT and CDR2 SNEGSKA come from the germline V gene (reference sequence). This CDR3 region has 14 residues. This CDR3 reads CSADPVISGNTIYF. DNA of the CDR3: TGCAGTGCGGATCCTGTCATCTCTGGAAACACCATATATTTT.

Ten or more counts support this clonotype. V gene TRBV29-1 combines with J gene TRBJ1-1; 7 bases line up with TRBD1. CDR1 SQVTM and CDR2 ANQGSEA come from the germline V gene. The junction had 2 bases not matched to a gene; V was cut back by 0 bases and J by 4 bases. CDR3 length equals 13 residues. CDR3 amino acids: CSVEDAGGTEAFF. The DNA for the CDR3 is TGCAGCGTTGAAGATGCAGGGGGCACTGAAGCTTTCTTT.

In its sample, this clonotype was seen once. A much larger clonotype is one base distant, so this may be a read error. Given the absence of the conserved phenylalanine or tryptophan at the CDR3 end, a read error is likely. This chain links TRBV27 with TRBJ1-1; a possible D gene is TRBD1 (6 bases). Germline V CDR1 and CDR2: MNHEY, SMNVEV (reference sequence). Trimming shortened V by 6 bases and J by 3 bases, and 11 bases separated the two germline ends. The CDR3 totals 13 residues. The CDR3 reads CASSVGGHTEAFL. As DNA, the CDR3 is TGTGCCAGCAGCGTAGGGGGGCACACTGAAGCTTTCCTT.

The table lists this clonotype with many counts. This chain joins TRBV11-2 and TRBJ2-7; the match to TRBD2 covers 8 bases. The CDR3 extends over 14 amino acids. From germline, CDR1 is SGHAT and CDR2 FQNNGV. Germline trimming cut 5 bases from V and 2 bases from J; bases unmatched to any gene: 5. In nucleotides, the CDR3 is TGTGCCAGCAGCGTCACTAGCGGCGCCTACGAGCAGTACTTC. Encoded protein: CASSVTSGAYEQYF.

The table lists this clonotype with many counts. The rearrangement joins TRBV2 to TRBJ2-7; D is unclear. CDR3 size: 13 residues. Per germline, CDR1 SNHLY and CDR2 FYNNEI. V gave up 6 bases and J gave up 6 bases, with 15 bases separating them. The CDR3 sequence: CASRGRVGSEQYF. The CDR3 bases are TGTGCCAGCAGAGGTCGAGTGGGGTCCGAGCAGTACTTC. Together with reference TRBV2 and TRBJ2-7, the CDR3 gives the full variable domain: EPEVTQTPSHQVTQMGQEVILRCVPISNHLYFYWYRQILGQKVEFLVSFYNNEISEKSEIFDDQFSVERPDGSNFTLKIRSTKLEDSAMYFCASRGRVGSEQYFGPGTRLTVT.

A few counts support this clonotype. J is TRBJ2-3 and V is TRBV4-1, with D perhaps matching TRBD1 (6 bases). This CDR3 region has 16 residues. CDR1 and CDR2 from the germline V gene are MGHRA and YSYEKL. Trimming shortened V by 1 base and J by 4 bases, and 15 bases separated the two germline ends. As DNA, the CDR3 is TGCGCCAGCAGCCAAGGGGGGCTCAGCCGCGCAGATACGCAGTATTTT. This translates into CASSQGGLSRADTQYF.

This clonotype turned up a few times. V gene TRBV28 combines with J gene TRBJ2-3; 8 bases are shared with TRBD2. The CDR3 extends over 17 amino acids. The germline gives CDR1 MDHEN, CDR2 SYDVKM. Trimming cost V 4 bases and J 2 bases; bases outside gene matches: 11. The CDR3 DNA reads TGTGCCAGCAGTTGGGGGCGGGGAGCGGGAGCCACAGATACGCAGTATTTT. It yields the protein CASSWGRGAGATDTQYF.

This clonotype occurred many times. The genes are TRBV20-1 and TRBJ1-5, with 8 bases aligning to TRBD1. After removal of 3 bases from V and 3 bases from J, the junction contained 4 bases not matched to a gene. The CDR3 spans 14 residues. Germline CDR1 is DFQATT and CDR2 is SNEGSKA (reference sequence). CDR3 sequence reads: CSASPGGSNQPQHF. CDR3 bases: TGCAGTGCTAGTCCAGGGGGCTCCAATCAGCCCCAGCATTTT.

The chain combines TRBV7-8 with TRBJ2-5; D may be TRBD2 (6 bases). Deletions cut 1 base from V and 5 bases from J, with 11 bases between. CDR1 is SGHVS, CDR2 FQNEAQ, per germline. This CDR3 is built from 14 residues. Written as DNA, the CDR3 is TGTGCCAGCAGCTTAGGCGGGATAGAGGAGACCCAGTACTTC. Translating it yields CASSLGGIEETQYF.

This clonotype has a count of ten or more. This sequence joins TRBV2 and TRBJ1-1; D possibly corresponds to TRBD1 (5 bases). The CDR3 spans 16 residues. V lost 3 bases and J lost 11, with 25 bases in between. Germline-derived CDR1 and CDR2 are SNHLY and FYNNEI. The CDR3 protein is CASSDIPPQNSGDAFF. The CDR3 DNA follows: TGTGCCAGCAGTGACATACCCCCTCAAAACTCCGGGGACGCTTTCTTT.

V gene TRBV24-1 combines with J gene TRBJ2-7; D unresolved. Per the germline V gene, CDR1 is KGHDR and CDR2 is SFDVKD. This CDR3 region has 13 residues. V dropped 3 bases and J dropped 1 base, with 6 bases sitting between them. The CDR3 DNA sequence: TGTGCCACCAGTGATCCCAATTCCTACGAGCAGTACTTC. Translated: CATSDPNSYEQYF.

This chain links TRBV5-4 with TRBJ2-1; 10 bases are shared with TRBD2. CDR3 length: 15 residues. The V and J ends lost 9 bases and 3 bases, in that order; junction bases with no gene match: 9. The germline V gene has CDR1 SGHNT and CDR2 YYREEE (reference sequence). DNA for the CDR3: TGTGCCATCAATGAGCGGGAGGGTAACTACAATGAGCAGTTCTTC. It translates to CAINEREGNYNEQFF.

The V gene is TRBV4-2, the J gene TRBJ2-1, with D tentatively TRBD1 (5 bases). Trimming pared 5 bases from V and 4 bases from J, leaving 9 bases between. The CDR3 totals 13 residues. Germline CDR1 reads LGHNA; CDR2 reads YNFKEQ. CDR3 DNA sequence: TGTGCCAGCAGCGTAGGGGCATACAATGAGCAGTTCTTC. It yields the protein CASSVGAYNEQFF.

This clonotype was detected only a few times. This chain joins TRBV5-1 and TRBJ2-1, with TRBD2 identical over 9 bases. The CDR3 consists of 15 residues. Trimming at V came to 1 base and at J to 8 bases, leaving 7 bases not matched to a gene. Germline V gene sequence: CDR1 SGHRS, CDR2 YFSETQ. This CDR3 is CASSLWAGGGDEQFF. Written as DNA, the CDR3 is TGCGCCAGCAGCTTGTGGGCGGGAGGGGGCGATGAGCAGTTCTTC.

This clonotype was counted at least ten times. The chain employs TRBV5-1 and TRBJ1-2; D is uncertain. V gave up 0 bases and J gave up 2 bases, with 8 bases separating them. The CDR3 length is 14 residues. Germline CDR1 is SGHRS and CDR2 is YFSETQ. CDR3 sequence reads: CASSLDSSNYGYTF. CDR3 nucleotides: TGCGCCAGCAGCTTGGACAGTTCGAACTATGGCTACACCTTC.

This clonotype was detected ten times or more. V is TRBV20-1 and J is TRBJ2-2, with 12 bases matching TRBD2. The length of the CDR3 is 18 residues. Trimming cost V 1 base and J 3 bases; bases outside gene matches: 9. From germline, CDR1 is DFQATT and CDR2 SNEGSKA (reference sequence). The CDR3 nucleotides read TGCAGTGCTAGAGGACTAGCGGGAGAGAAAGGGTACACCGGGGAGCTGTTTTTT. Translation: CSARGLAGEKGYTGELFF.

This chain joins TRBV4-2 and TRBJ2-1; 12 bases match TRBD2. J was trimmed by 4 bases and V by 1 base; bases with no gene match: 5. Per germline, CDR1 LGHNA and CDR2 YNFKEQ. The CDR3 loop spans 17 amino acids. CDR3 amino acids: CASSQGSLAGGYNEQFF. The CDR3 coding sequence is TGTGCCAGCAGCCAAGGATCCCTAGCGGGAGGGTACAATGAGCAGTTCTTC.

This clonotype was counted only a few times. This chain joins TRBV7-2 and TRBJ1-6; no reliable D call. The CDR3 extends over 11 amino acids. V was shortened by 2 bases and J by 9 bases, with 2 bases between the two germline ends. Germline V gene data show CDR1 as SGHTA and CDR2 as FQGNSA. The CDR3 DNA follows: TGTGCCAGCAGCTTACTTTCACCCCTCCACTTT. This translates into CASSLLSPLHF.

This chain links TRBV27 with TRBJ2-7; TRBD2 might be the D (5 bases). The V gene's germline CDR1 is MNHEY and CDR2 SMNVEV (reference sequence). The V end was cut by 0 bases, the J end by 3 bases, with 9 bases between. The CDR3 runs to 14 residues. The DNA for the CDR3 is TGTGCCAGCAGTTTATCATCCACTAGCTACGAGCAGTACTTC. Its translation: CASSLSSTSYEQYF.

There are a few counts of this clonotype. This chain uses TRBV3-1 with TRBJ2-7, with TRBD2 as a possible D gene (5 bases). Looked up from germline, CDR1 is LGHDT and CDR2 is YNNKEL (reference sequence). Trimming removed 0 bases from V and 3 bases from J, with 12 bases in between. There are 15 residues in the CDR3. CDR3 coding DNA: TGTGCCAGCAGCCAAGAACCGGGATCCTACTACGAGCAGTACTTC. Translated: CASSQEPGSYYEQYF.

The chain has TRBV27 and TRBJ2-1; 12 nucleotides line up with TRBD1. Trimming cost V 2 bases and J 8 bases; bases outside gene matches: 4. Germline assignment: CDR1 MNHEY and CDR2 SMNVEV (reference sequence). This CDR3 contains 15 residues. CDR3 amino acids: CASSLVGTGGHEQFF. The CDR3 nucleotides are TGTGCCAGCAGTTTAGTTGGGACAGGGGGCCATGAGCAGTTCTTC.

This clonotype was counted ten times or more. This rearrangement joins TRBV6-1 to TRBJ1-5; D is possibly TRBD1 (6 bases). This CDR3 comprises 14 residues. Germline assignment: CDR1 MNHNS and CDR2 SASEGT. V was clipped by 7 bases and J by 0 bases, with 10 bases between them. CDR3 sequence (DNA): TGTGCCAGCACCAACAGGGATAGCAATCAGCCCCAGCATTTT. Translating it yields CASTNRDSNQPQHF.

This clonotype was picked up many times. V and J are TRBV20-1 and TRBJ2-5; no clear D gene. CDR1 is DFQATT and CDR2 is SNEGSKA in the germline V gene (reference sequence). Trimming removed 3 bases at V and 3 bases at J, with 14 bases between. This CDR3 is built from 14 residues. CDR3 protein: CSARRFGQKETQYF. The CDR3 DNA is TGCAGTGCTAGGAGGTTCGGGCAGAAAGAGACCCAGTACTTC.

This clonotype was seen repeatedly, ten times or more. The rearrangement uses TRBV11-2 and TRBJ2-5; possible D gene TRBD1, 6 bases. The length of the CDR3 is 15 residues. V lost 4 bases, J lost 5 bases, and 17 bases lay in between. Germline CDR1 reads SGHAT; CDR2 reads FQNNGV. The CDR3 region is CASSSLTGSVETQYF. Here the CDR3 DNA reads TGTGCCAGCAGCTCGTTAACAGGGTCTGTTGAGACCCAGTACTTC.

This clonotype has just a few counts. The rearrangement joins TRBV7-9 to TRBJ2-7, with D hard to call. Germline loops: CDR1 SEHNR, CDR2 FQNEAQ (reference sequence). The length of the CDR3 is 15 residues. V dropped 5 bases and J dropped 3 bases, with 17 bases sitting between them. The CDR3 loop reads CASSPIKGFLYEQYF. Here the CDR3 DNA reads TGTGCCAGCAGCCCGATCAAGGGATTTCTCTACGAGCAGTACTTC. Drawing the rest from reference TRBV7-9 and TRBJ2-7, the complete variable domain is DTGVSQNPRHKITKRGQNVTFRCDPISEHNRLYWYRQTLGQGPEFLTYFQNEAQLEKSRLLSDRFSAERPKGSFSTLEIQRTEQGDSAMYLCASSPIKGFLYEQYFGPGTRLTVT.

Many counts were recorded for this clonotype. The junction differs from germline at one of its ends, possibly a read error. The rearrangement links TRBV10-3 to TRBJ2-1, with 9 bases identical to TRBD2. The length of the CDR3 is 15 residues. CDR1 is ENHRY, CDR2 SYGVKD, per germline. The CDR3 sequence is CASSVSGSSSDEQFF. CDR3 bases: TGCGCGTCATCCGTTAGCGGGAGCTCGTCGGATGAGCAGTTCTTC.

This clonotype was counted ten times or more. The CDR3 bases are TGTGCCAGCAGTTCACCGGGACTAGCGGGAGTTGATGAGCAGTTCTTC. Protein: CASSSPGLAGVDEQFF. V usage is TRBV27 and J usage is TRBJ2-1; 14 positions agree with TRBD2. The CDR3 spans 16 residues. The germline gives CDR1 MNHEY, CDR2 SMNVEV (reference sequence). The ends lost 4 bases at V and 8 bases at J; junction bases unmatched: 7.

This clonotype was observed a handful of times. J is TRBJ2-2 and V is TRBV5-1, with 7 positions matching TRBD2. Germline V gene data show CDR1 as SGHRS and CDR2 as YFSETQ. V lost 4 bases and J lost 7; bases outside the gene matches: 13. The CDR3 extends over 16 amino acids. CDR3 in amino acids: CASSVGGAGRLGELFF. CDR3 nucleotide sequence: TGCGCCAGCAGCGTGGGAGGGGCAGGTCGACTCGGGGAGCTGTTTTTT.